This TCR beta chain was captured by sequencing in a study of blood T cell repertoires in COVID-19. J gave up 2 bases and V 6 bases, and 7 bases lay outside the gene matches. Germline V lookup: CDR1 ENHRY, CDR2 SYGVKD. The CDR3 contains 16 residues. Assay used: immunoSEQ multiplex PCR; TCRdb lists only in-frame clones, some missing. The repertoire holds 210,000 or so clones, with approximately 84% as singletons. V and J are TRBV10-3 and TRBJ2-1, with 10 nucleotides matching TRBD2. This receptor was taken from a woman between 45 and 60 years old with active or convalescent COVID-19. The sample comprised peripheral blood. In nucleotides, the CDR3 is TGTGCCATCAGCTCGGCCGGGACTAGCGCCTACAATGAGCAGTTCTTC. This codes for CAISSAGTSAYNEQFF.